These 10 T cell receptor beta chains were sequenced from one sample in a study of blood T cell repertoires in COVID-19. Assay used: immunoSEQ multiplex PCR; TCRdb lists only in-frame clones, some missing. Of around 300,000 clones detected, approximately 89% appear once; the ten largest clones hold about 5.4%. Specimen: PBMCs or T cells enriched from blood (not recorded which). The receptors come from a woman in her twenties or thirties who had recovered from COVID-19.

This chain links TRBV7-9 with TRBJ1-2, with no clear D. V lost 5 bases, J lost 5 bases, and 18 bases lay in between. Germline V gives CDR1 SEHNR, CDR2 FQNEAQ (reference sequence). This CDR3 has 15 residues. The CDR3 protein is CASSLEGDPRYGYTF. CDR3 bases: TGTGCCAGCAGCCTAGAGGGAGACCCTAGGTATGGCTACACCTTC.

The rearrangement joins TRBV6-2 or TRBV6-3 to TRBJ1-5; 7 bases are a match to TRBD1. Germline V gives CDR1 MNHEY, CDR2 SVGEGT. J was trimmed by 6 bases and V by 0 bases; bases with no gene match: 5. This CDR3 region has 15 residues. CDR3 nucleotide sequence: TGTGCCAGCAGTTACTCGACAGGGTGGGGTCAGCCCCAGCATTTT. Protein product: CASSYSTGWGQPQHF.

The CDR3 sequence is CASRPLGGEGTDTQYF. DNA of the CDR3: TGTGCCAGCAGACCCCTTGGCGGGGAGGGGACAGATACGCAGTATTTT. The chain is built from TRBV6-4 and TRBJ2-3; TRBD2 agrees at 7 bases. V was pared by 6 bases and J by 3 bases, with 12 bases of the junction left unmatched. Germline V lookup: CDR1 MRHNA, CDR2 SNTAGT. There are 16 residues in the CDR3.

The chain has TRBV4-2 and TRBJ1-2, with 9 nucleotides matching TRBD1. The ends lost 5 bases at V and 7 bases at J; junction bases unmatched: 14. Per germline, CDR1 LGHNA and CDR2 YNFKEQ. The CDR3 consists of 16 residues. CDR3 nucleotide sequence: TGTGCCAGCAGCGCCTCCGGGACAGGGTTAATCGGTGGCTACACCTTC. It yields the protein CASSASGTGLIGGYTF.

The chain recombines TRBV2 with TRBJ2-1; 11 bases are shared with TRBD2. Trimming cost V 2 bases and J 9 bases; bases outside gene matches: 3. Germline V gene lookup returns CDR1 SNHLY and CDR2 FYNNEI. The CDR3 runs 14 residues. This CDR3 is CASSELSGGGEQFF. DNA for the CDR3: TGTGCCAGCAGTGAACTTAGCGGGGGGGGTGAGCAGTTCTTC.

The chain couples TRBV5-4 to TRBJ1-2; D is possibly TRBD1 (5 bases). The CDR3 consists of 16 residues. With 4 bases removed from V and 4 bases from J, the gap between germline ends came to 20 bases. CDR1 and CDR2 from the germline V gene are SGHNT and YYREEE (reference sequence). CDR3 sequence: CASSPPTGPSTYGYTF. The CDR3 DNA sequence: TGTGCCAGCAGCCCGCCCACAGGCCCCTCTACCTATGGCTACACCTTC.

The CDR3: CASSLWVWTESTDTQYF. Here the CDR3 DNA reads TGTGCCAGCAGCTTGTGGGTCTGGACAGAGAGCACAGATACGCAGTATTTT. The genes are TRBV5-4 and TRBJ2-3; weak D call: TRBD1 (6 bases). CDR1 is SGHNT and CDR2 is YYREEE in the germline V gene (reference sequence). Trimming took 1 base from V and 0 from J, leaving 15 bases between them. The CDR3 is 17 residues long.

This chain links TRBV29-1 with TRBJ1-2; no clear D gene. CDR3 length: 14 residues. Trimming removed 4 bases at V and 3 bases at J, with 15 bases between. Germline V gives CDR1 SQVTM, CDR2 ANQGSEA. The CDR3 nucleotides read TGCAGCGTTGGGCTTATGAGGGTGGACTATGGCTACACCTTC. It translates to CSVGLMRVDYGYTF.

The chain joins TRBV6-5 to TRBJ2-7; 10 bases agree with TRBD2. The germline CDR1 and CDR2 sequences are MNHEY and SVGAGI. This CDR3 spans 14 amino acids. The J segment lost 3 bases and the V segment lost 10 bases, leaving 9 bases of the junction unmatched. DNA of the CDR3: TGTGCCACCACGGTTAGCGGGGGGTTCTACGAGCAGTACTTC. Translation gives CATTVSGGFYEQYF.

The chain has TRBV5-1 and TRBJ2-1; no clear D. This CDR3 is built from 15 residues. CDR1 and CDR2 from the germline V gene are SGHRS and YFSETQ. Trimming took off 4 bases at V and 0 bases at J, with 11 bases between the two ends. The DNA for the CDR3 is TGCGCCAGCAGCCCAATACAGTTCTCCTACAATGAGCAGTTCTTC. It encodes CASSPIQFSYNEQFF.